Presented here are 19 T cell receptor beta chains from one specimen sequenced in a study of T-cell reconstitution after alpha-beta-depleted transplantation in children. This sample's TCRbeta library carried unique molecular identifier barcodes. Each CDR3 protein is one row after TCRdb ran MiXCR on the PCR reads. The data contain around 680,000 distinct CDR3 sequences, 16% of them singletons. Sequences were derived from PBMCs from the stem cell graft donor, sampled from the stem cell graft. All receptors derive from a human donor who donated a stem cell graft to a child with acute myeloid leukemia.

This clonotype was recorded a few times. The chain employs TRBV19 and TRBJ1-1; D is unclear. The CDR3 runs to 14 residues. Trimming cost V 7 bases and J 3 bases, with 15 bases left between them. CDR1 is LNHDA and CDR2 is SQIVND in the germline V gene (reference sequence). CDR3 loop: CASIMDPYYTEAFF. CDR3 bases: TGTGCCAGTATCATGGACCCTTACTACACTGAAGCTTTCTTT.

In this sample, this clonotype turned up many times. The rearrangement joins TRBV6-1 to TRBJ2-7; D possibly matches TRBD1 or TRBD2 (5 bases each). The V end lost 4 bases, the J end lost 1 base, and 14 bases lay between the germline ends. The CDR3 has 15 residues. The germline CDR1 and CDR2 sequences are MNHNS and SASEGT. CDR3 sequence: CASSGFRDVSYEQYV. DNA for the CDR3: TGTGCCAGCAGTGGATTCCGGGACGTGTCCTACGAGCAGTACGTC.

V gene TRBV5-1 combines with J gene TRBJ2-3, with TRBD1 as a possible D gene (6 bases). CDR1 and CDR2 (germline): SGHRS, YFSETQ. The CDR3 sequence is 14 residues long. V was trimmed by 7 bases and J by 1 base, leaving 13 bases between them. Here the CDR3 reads CASGTGSRTDTQYF. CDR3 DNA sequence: TGCGCCAGCGGCACAGGGTCCCGCACAGATACGCAGTATTTT.

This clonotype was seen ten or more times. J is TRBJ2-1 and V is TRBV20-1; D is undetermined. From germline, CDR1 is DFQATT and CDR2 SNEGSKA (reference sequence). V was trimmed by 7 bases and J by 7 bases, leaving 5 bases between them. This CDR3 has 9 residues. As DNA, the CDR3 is TGCAGTGACGGGAATGAGCAGTTCTTC. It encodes CSDGNEQFF.

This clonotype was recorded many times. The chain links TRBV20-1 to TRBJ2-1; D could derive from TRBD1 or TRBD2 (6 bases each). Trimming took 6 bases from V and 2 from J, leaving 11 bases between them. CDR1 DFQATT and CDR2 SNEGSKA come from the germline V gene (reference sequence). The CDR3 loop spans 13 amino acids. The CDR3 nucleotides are TGCAGTGCCCAAGGGGGGACCTACAATGAGCAGTTCTTC. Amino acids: CSAQGGTYNEQFF.

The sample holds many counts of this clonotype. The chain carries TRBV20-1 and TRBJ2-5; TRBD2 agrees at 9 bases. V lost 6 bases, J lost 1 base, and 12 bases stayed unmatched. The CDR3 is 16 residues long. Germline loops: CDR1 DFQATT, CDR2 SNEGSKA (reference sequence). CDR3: CSAYRGGDYFQETQYF. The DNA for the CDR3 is TGCAGTGCCTACCGCGGGGGGGATTATTTCCAAGAGACCCAGTACTTC.

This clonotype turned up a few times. The CDR3 reads CASTAGTGDTDTQYF. CDR3 nucleotides: TGCGCCAGCACCGCCGGGACAGGGGACACAGATACGCAGTATTTT. The chain recombines TRBV4-3 with TRBJ2-3, with 10 nucleotides matching TRBD1. The CDR3 runs to 15 residues. Germline values: CDR1 LGHNA, CDR2 YSLEER. V lost 7 bases, J lost 2 bases, and 6 bases stayed unmatched.

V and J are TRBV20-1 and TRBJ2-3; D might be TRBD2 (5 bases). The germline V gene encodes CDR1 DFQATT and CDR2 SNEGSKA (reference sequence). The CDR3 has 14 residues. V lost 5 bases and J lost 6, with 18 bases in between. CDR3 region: CSAPRSGKSDTQYF. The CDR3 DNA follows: TGCAGTGCTCCCCGCTCGGGGAAGTCGGATACGCAGTATTTT.

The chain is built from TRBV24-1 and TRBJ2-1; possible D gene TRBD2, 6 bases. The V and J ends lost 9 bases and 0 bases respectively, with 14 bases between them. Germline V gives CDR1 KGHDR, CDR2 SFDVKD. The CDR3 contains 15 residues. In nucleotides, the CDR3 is TGTGCCACCTCTGGCGGGGAGAGCTCCTACAATGAGCAGTTCTTC. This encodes CATSGGESSYNEQFF.

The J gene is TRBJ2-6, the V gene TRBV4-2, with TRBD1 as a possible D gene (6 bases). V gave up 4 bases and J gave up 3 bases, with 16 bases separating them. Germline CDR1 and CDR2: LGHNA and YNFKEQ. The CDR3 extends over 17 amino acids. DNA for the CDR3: TGTGCCAGCAGCCCCAAGGGGGTGTGGAGTGGGGCCAACGTCCTGACTTTC. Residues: CASSPKGVWSGANVLTF.

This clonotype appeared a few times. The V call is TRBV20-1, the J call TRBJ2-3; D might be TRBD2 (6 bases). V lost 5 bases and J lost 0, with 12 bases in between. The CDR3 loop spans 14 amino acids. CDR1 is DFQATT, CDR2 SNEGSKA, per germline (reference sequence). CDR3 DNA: TGCAGTGCTCCGAAGGCGGGGAGCACAGATACGCAGTATTTT. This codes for CSAPKAGSTDTQYF.

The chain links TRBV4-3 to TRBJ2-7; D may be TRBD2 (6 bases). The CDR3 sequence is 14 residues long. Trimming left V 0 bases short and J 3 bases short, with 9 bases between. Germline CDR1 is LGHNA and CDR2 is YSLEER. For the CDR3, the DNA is TGCGCCAGCAGCCAAGATTACGGGGGCTACGAGCAGTACTTC. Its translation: CASSQDYGGYEQYF.

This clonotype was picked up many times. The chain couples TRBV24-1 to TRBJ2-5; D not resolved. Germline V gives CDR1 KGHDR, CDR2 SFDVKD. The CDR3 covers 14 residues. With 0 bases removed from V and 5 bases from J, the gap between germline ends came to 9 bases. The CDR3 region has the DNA TGTGCCACCAGTGATTTGAGAAGAGGCGAGACCCAGTACTTC. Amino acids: CATSDLRRGETQYF.

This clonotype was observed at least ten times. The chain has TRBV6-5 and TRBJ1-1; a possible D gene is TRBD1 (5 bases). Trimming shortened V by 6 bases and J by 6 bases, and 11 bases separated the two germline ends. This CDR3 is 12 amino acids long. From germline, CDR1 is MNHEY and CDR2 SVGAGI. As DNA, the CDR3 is TGTGCCAGCAGGGGGGGGGAAGCTGAAGCTTTCTTT. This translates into CASRGGEAEAFF.

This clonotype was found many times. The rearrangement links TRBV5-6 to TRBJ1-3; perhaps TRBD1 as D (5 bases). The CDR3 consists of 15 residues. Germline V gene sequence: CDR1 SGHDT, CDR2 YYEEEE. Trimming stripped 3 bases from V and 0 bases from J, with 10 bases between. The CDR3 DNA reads TGTGCCAGCAGCTCGACAGCTAACTCTGGAAACACCATATATTTT. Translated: CASSSTANSGNTIYF.

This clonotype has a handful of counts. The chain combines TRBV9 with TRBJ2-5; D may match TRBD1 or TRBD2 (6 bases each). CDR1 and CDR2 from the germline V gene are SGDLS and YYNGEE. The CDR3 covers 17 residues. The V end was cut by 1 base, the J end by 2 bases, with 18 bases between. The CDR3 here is CASSVTPGGQGQETQYF. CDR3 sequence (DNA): TGTGCCAGCAGCGTAACCCCCGGGGGACAAGGGCAAGAGACCCAGTACTTC.

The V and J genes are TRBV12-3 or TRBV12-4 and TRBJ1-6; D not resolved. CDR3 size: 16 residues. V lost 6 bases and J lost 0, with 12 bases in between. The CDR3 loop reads CASSITEPSYNSPLHF. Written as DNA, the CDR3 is TGTGCCAGCAGCATAACGGAGCCCTCCTATAATTCACCCCTCCACTTT.

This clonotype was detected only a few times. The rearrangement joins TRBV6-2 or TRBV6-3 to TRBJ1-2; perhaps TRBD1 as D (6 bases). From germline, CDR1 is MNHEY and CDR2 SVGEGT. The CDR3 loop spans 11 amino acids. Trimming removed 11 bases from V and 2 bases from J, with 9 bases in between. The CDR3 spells CAAGENYGYTF. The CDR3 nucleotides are TGTGCCGCAGGGGAGAACTATGGCTACACCTTC.

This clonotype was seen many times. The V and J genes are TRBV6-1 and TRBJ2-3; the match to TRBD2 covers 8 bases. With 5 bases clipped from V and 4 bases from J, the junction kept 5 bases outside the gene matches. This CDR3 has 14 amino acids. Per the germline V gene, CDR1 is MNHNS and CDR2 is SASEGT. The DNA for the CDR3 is TGTGCCAGCAGTCGAAGCGGGGGTGCAGATACGCAGTATTTT. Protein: CASSRSGGADTQYF.